This passage covers 27 T cell receptor beta chains from one sample sequenced in a study of neurological immune-mediated disorders. TCRdb fed the 5' RACE reads into MiXCR, producing one record per CDR3 protein. The data contain 55,000 to 65,000 distinct CDR3 sequences, around 3.6% of them singletons. Sequencing was performed on PBMCs. The receptors here all came from a woman under 40 with multiple sclerosis.

In this sample, this clonotype turned up many times. The chain is built from TRBV27 and TRBJ2-3, with D hard to call. The V and J ends lost 3 bases and 0 bases respectively, with 4 bases between them. Looked up from germline, CDR1 is MNHEY and CDR2 is SMNVEV (reference sequence). CDR3 size: 13 residues. CDR3 nucleotides: TGTGCCAGCAGTTTCCAGAGCACAGATACGCAGTATTTT. It is translated as CASSFQSTDTQYF.

A remark on this clonotype: A much larger clone is a single base away; this may be a read error. This chain links TRBV19 with TRBJ1-5; perhaps TRBD1 as D (5 bases). In germline, CDR1 is LNHDA, CDR2 SQIVND (reference sequence). CDR3 length equals 15 residues. CDR3 sequence reads: CASSIFQDIHQPQNF. The CDR3 bases are TGTGCCAGTAGTATCTTTCAGGACATCCATCAGCCCCAGAATTTT.

Ten or more counts support this clonotype. The chain employs TRBV24-1 and TRBJ2-2; D unresolved. Trimming pared 7 bases from V and 2 bases from J, leaving 7 bases between. Germline CDR1 KGHDR, CDR2 SFDVKD. The CDR3 runs to 13 residues. The CDR3 region is CATSPLNTGELFF. The CDR3 coding sequence is TGTGCCACCAGCCCCCTCAACACCGGGGAGCTGTTTTTT.

This clonotype was detected many times. This sequence joins TRBV6-5 and TRBJ2-1, with TRBD2 identical over 11 bases. Germline V CDR1 and CDR2: MNHEY, SVGAGI. V shed 7 bases and J 7 bases; nucleotides not matched to a gene: 6. This CDR3 spans 14 amino acids. In DNA, the CDR3 is TGTGCCAGCACTTCCGGGACTAGCGGTAATGAGCAGTTCTTC. This sequence encodes CASTSGTSGNEQFF.

This clonotype has at least ten counts. The chain joins TRBV5-1 to TRBJ2-1; 13 bases match TRBD2. This CDR3 has 17 amino acids. The V and J ends lost 4 bases and 7 bases, in that order; junction bases with no gene match: 11. Germline loops: CDR1 SGHRS, CDR2 YFSETQ. The CDR3 spells CASSPGLAGPFQNEQFF. The CDR3 bases are TGCGCCAGCAGCCCGGGACTAGCGGGGCCATTCCAGAATGAGCAGTTCTTC.

This clonotype came up many times. The chain combines TRBV5-6 with TRBJ2-3, with D unclear. The CDR3 totals 14 residues. Germline V CDR1 and CDR2: SGHDT, YYEEEE. Trimming took 2 bases from V and 0 from J, leaving 7 bases between them. CDR3 DNA: TGTGCCAGCAGCTTAGCGACTAGCACAGATACGCAGTATTTT. Translation gives CASSLATSTDTQYF.

In this sample, this clonotype turned up a few times. J is TRBJ2-1 and V is TRBV12-3 or TRBV12-4; 10 nucleotides line up with TRBD1. The trim removed 5 bases at V and 7 bases at J, leaving 14 bases unmatched. This CDR3 is built from 17 residues. CDR3 sequence: CASSRTVGQGHRNEQFF. In nucleotides, the CDR3 is TGTGCCAGCAGTCGCACGGTGGGACAGGGGCATCGGAATGAGCAGTTCTTC.

Many counts were recorded for this clonotype. The chain combines TRBV20-1 with TRBJ2-4; D uncertain. V lost 7 bases, J lost 0 bases, and 16 bases lay in between. The germline gives CDR1 DFQATT, CDR2 SNEGSKA (reference sequence). The CDR3 is 15 residues long. The CDR3 sequence: CSVSPGDLAKNIQYF. CDR3 DNA sequence: TGCAGTGTTTCCCCCGGAGACTTAGCCAAAAACATTCAGTACTTC.

V gene TRBV10-3 combines with J gene TRBJ2-3, with 7 nucleotides matching TRBD1. J gave up 4 bases and V 7 bases, and 8 bases lay outside the gene matches. Germline CDR1 ENHRY, CDR2 SYGVKD. This CDR3 contains 14 residues. The CDR3 DNA follows: TGTGCCATCAAGTCAGGGGGAACGGCAGATACGCAGTATTTT. Encoded protein: CAIKSGGTADTQYF.

In its sample, this clonotype was seen many times. V is TRBV7-3 and J is TRBJ2-7; no firm D call. CDR1 and CDR2 from the germline V gene are SGHTA and FQGTGA. The CDR3 loop spans 15 amino acids. Between the trimmed V and J ends, which lost 4 bases and 0 bases, there was a span of 13 bases. The CDR3 here is CASSSTGTSSYEQYF. Here the CDR3 DNA reads TGTGCCAGCAGCTCCACTGGTACAAGCTCCTACGAGCAGTACTTC.

This clonotype occurred many times. V is TRBV5-1 and J is TRBJ1-2; 8 nucleotides match TRBD1. The CDR3 extends over 15 amino acids. Losses at the gene ends were 4 bases for V and 3 bases for J; bases not matched to a gene: 8. Germline V gives CDR1 SGHRS, CDR2 YFSETQ. The DNA for the CDR3 is TGCGCCAGCAGCCGAGGACAGGGAGCAGACTATGGCTACACCTTC. Protein: CASSRGQGADYGYTF.

This clonotype was detected ten times or more. The chain uses TRBV20-1 and TRBJ2-1, with 8 bases lining up with TRBD2. CDR1 and CDR2 from the germline V gene are DFQATT and SNEGSKA (reference sequence). Losses at the gene ends were 5 bases for V and 0 bases for J; bases not matched to a gene: 3. The CDR3 is 14 residues long. CDR3 loop: CSAPGTSSYNEQFF. CDR3 DNA: TGCAGTGCTCCGGGGACTAGCTCCTACAATGAGCAGTTCTTC.

As to this clonotype: An end of the junction differs from the germline gene, which may be a read error. V usage is TRBV7-7 and J usage is TRBJ2-6; 8 positions agree with TRBD1. Per germline, CDR1 SSHAT and CDR2 FNYEAQ (reference sequence). The CDR3 length is 16 residues. In DNA, the CDR3 is TGTGCTAGCAGCCCCATGGACAGGGCTGGGGCCAACGTCCTGACTTTC. It codes for CASSPMDRAGANVLTF.

The chain carries TRBV7-2 and TRBJ1-5; the D is unclear. There are 16 residues in the CDR3. Trimming took off 4 bases at V and 0 bases at J, with 13 bases between the two ends. The germline V gene encodes CDR1 SGHTA and CDR2 FQGNSA. The CDR3 DNA is TGTGCCAGCAGCTCGGAGGGTTCGTATAGCAATCAGCCCCAGCATTTT. Residues: CASSSEGSYSNQPQHF. Full variable domain (missing parts from reference TRBV7-2 and TRBJ1-5): GAGVSQSPSNKVTEKGKDVELRCDPISGHTALYWYRQSLGQGLEFLIYFQGNSAPDKSGLPSDRFSAERTGGSVSTLTIQRTQQEDSAVYLCASSSEGSYSNQPQHFGDGTRLSIL.

This clonotype came up many times. This chain links TRBV20-1 with TRBJ2-6, with unresolved D. The germline gives CDR1 DFQATT, CDR2 SNEGSKA (reference sequence). This CDR3 has 16 amino acids. V dropped 0 bases and J dropped 0 bases, with 9 bases sitting between them. CDR3 in amino acids: CSARDTKASGANVLTF. CDR3 bases: TGCAGTGCTAGAGATACTAAGGCCTCTGGGGCCAACGTCCTGACTTTC.

This clonotype was counted many times. The gene calls are TRBV20-1 and TRBJ2-1; D gene unclear. Germline V gene data show CDR1 as DFQATT and CDR2 as SNEGSKA (reference sequence). There are 11 residues in the CDR3. V was cut by 3 bases and J by 8 bases, with 8 bases left in between. CDR3 in DNA: TGCAGTGCTAGCTTTTTGGATGAGCAGTTCTTC. As protein: CSASFLDEQFF.

This clonotype was counted at least ten times. The V call is TRBV6-2 or TRBV6-3, the J call TRBJ2-5; possibly TRBD2 for D (6 bases). This CDR3 spans 14 amino acids. Germline V gene sequence: CDR1 MNHEY, CDR2 SVGEGT. Trimming shortened V by 0 bases and J by 5 bases, and 10 bases separated the two germline ends. In DNA, the CDR3 is TGTGCCAGCAGTTACTCAGGGACTCCGGAGACCCAGTACTTC. Translating gives CASSYSGTPETQYF.

The table lists this clonotype with many counts. The CDR3 spells CASSGGTGGHEKLFF. Here the CDR3 DNA reads TGTGCCAGCAGTGGAGGTACAGGGGGGCATGAAAAACTGTTTTTT. This sequence joins TRBV12-3 or TRBV12-4 and TRBJ1-4; 8 positions match TRBD1. With 5 bases clipped from V and 6 bases from J, the junction kept 8 bases outside the gene matches. The CDR3 extends over 15 amino acids.

This clonotype was seen repeatedly, ten times or more. The genes are TRBV5-1 and TRBJ2-5; 8 bases align to TRBD2. The CDR3 loop spans 14 amino acids. Germline lookup yields CDR1 SGHRS and CDR2 YFSETQ. Trimming at V came to 2 bases and at J to 5 bases, leaving 5 bases not matched to a gene. The CDR3 nucleotides are TGCGCCAGCAGCTTCTCTGGGACTAGGGAGACCCAGTACTTC. This translates into CASSFSGTRETQYF.

Comment on this clonotype: A read error may explain this, as a much larger clone is one base away. The V call is TRBV7-8, the J call TRBJ1-1; TRBD1 aligns across 8 bases. This CDR3 has 15 residues. CDR1 is SGHVS and CDR2 is FQNEAQ in the germline V gene. The J segment lost 5 bases and the V segment lost 3 bases, leaving 8 bases of the junction unmatched. The CDR3 DNA sequence: TGTGCCAGCAGCTTCCAGGGGGCGAAGGGGACTGAAGCTTTCTTT. The encoded protein is CASSFQGAKGTEAFF.

This sequence joins TRBV2 and TRBJ1-1; D gene unclear. Trimming stripped 7 bases from V and 0 bases from J, with 9 bases between. CDR1 and CDR2 from the germline V gene are SNHLY and FYNNEI. This CDR3 spans 13 amino acids. The CDR3 DNA follows: TGTGCCAGCAAAGCTTATATGAACACTGAAGCTTTCTTT. This translates into CASKAYMNTEAFF.

This sequence joins TRBV29-1 and TRBJ2-7, with 12 bases lining up with TRBD1. With V trimmed by 6 bases and J by 2 bases, 5 bases remained unmatched. The CDR3 runs to 14 residues. The V gene's germline CDR1 is SQVTM and CDR2 ANQGSEA. CDR3 DNA: TGCAGCGTGGAGGGACAGGGGGCCGCCTACGAGCAGTACTTC. Translation gives CSVEGQGAAYEQYF.

This clonotype turned up a few times. The gene calls are TRBV7-9 and TRBJ1-1; D possibly corresponds to TRBD1 (6 bases). CDR1 SEHNR and CDR2 FQNEAQ come from the germline V gene (reference sequence). The CDR3 is 14 amino acids. Trimming pared 5 bases from V and 7 bases from J, leaving 17 bases between. The CDR3 spells CASSQDTGLDEAFF. The CDR3 coding sequence is TGTGCCAGCAGCCAAGACACAGGGCTGGATGAAGCTTTCTTT.

This clonotype was found many times. The chain uses TRBV24-1 and TRBJ2-1; 7 nucleotides match TRBD2. V shed 3 bases and J 3 bases; nucleotides not matched to a gene: 7. The CDR3 contains 16 residues. Per germline, CDR1 KGHDR and CDR2 SFDVKD. This chain's CDR3 is CATSDPAGGSYNEQFF. CDR3 DNA: TGTGCCACCAGTGATCCCGCCGGCGGGAGCTACAATGAGCAGTTCTTC.

This clonotype has ten or more counts. The V call is TRBV15, the J call TRBJ2-5, with 7 bases identical to TRBD1. Germline CDR1 LNHNV, CDR2 YYDKDF (reference sequence). V shed 3 bases, J shed 7 bases, and the junction held 17 bases outside the gene matches. CDR3 length: 17 residues. CDR3: CATSRDPWWQGDVTQYF. The CDR3 coding sequence is TGTGCCACCAGCAGGGACCCCTGGTGGCAGGGGGACGTGACCCAGTACTTC.

About this clonotype: This may be a read error, as it is one base from a much larger clone. The chain combines TRBV5-6 with TRBJ2-3; D is uncertain. CDR3 length equals 11 residues. Germline-derived CDR1 and CDR2 are SGHDT and YYEEEE. This CDR3 reads CASRLEDTQYF. The CDR3 coding sequence is TGTGCCAGCAGATTGGAAGATACGCAGTATTTT.

This clonotype was observed many times. This chain joins TRBV29-1 and TRBJ2-1, with 9 bases lining up with TRBD2. V shed 6 bases, J shed 5 bases, and the junction held 14 bases outside the gene matches. Germline V lookup: CDR1 SQVTM, CDR2 ANQGSEA. This CDR3 spans 16 amino acids. The DNA of the CDR3 is TGCAGCGTAGCCAGAGGACTAGCGCAATTCCACAATGAGCAGTTCTTC. As protein: CSVARGLAQFHNEQFF.